Shown below are 8 T cell receptor beta chains from a single sample sequenced in a study of T cell changes during pregnancy in multiple sclerosis. Sequencing was performed with immunoSEQ multiplex PCR; in TCRdb, only in-frame clones are kept and a portion is missing. Of fewer than 90,000 clones listed, 85% to 95% are singletons. Sequenced here: peripheral blood, sampled after pregnancy. These receptors came from a female donor in good health, enrolled as a control in a pregnancy study.

The chain recombines TRBV7-2 with TRBJ2-7; TRBD1 matches 7 bases. Per the germline V gene, CDR1 is SGHTA and CDR2 is FQGNSA. The length of the CDR3 is 15 residues. Trimming cost V 5 bases and J 0 bases; bases outside gene matches: 7. CDR3 DNA sequence: TGTGCCAGCAGCCCCCGGGACAGAAGCTCCTACGAGCAGTACTTC. It encodes CASSPRDRSSYEQYF.

The CDR3 is CASSLARAAGGLHEQFF. The CDR3 DNA sequence: TGCGCCAGCAGCTTGGCCAGAGCCGCGGGAGGGCTCCATGAGCAGTTCTTC. This chain joins TRBV5-1 and TRBJ2-1, with TRBD2 matching over 9 bases. This CDR3 has 17 amino acids. V trimming: 0 bases; J trimming: 8 bases; junction bases outside the gene matches: 12. CDR1 SGHRS and CDR2 YFSETQ come from the germline V gene.

This rearrangement joins TRBV28 to TRBJ2-1; the match to TRBD2 covers 8 bases. V lost 0 bases and J lost 2; bases outside the gene matches: 6. Germline assignment: CDR1 MDHEN and CDR2 SYDVKM. The CDR3 contains 17 residues. CDR3 in amino acids: CASSLWASGSTYNEQFF. The CDR3 bases are TGTGCCAGCAGTTTATGGGCCAGCGGGAGCACCTACAATGAGCAGTTCTTC. The full variable domain, with the rest looked up from reference TRBV28 and TRBJ2-1, is DVKVTQSSRYLVKRTGEKVFLECVQDMDHENMFWYRQDPGLGLRLIYFSYDVKMKEKGDIPEGYSVSREKKERFSLILESASTNQTSMYLCASSLWASGSTYNEQFFGPGTRLTVL.

V is TRBV27 and J is TRBJ2-3; the match to TRBD2 covers 13 bases. The V and J ends lost 5 bases and 6 bases, in that order; junction bases with no gene match: 11. The CDR3 is 17 amino acids. Germline V gives CDR1 MNHEY, CDR2 SMNVEV (reference sequence). The CDR3 DNA follows: TGTGCCAGCAGTCTGGGACTAGCGGGAACCGGACTCGATACGCAGTATTTT. Its protein product is CASSLGLAGTGLDTQYF.

This chain uses TRBV27 with TRBJ2-1; 9 bases line up with TRBD1. CDR1 and CDR2 (germline): MNHEY, SMNVEV (reference sequence). The CDR3 has 14 amino acids. V was clipped by 5 bases and J by 7 bases; unmatched bases: 6. For the CDR3, the DNA is TGTGCCAGCAGTGTAACACAGGGGGCGAATGAGCAGTTCTTC. Translation gives CASSVTQGANEQFF.

The chain couples TRBV5-1 to TRBJ2-7; D is perhaps TRBD1 (6 bases). The CDR3 totals 16 residues. CDR1 is SGHRS, CDR2 YFSETQ, per germline. Deletions cut 1 base from V and 5 bases from J, with 19 bases between. The CDR3 region is CASSLLWGREKNEQYF. CDR3 nucleotide sequence: TGCGCCAGCAGCTTGTTATGGGGGCGCGAGAAGAACGAGCAGTACTTC.

As concerns this clone: Its ends do not fully match the called genes, so a read error is possible. This chain connects TRBV27 to TRBJ2-7; 15 bases line up with TRBD2. The CDR3 extends over 15 amino acids. Germline V gene sequence: CDR1 MNHEY, CDR2 SMNVEV (reference sequence). CDR3 coding DNA: TGTGCCAGCAGTCAGAACCTGGGACTAGCGGGAGGTTGGCACTTC. The encoded protein is CASSQNLGLAGGWHF.

The chain recombines TRBV28 with TRBJ1-1; 8 bases align to TRBD1. Germline V gene lookup returns CDR1 MDHEN and CDR2 SYDVKM. Losses at the gene ends were 5 bases for V and 3 bases for J; bases not matched to a gene: 11. The CDR3 has 16 amino acids. DNA for the CDR3: TGTGCCAGCAGTATACCCTACAGGGGGTTTTACACTGAAGCTTTCTTT. Its translation is CASSIPYRGFYTEAFF.